This TCR beta chain was documented in a study of T cell changes during pregnancy in multiple sclerosis. Libraries were prepared by immunoSEQ multiplex PCR; TCRdb keeps only in-frame clonotypes and omits some of them. The sample includes 45,000 to 70,000 clones, about 90% of them seen just once. Germline V CDR1 and CDR2: SGHVS, FQNEAQ. V lost 5 bases and J 4 bases, leaving 17 bases between the germline ends. The CDR3 is made up of 15 amino acids. This receptor was taken from a female donor with multiple sclerosis, enrolled in a pregnancy study. The sample consisted of CD4+ T cells from peripheral blood mononuclear cells, taken after pregnancy. This chain uses TRBV7-8 with TRBJ1-1; D perhaps matches TRBD1 (5 bases). In DNA, the CDR3 is TGTGCCAGCAGCCAGCGGGGGATGGTAGCCACTGAAGCTTTCTTT. Amino acid sequence: CASSQRGMVATEAFF. The full variable domain, rest sourced from reference TRBV7-8 and TRBJ1-1, is GAGVSQSPRYKVAKRGQDVALRCDPISGHVSLFWYQQALGQGPEFLTYFQNEAQLDKSGLPSDRFFAERPEGSVSTLKIQRTQQEDSAVYLCASSQRGMVATEAFFGQGTRLTVV.